This passage covers 4 T cell receptor beta chains from one sample sequenced in a study of blood T cell repertoires in COVID-19 (dated by TCRdb to 2019 to 2021). Libraries were made using the immunoSEQ multiplex PCR assay. Not all clones reach the TCRdb copy of this immuneACCESS table, which keeps in-frame sequences only. Checked studies attribute under half of the gap to unresolved V genes and leave the rest unexplained. This sample has about 120,000 clones in its table, and about four fifths of those were observed once. The biggest ten clones account for approximately 3.6% of the sample. The sequencing input was PBMCs or T cells enriched from blood (not recorded which). These receptors were collected from a woman in her twenties or thirties who had recovered from COVID-19.

The chain combines TRBV4-1 with TRBJ2-4; D is possibly TRBD2 (6 bases). The CDR3 contains 14 residues. V gave up 3 bases and J gave up 2 bases, with 8 bases separating them. Germline V gene data show CDR1 as MGHRA and CDR2 as YSYEKL. CDR3 protein: CASSQAGPKNIQYF. The CDR3 nucleotides are TGCGCCAGCAGCCAGGCGGGGCCCAAAAACATTCAGTACTTC.

The chain combines TRBV28 with TRBJ1-5; D may be TRBD1 (5 bases). This CDR3 is built from 13 residues. The germline gives CDR1 MDHEN, CDR2 SYDVKM. The CDR3 reads CAVQPGPRQPQHF. The CDR3 DNA follows: TGTGCTGTACAGCCAGGGCCGAGACAGCCCCAGCATTTT.

V gene TRBV7-2 combines with J gene TRBJ2-1; 7 nucleotides agree with TRBD2. CDR3 length: 16 residues. CDR1 and CDR2 from the germline V gene are SGHTA and FQGNSA. The ends lost 1 base at V and 4 bases at J; junction bases unmatched: 7. CDR3 bases: TGTGCCAGCAGCTTAGTGGCGGGAGAAGGGTACAATGAGCAGTTCTTC. It encodes CASSLVAGEGYNEQFF.

The chain employs TRBV7-6 and TRBJ1-3, with 8 bases fitting TRBD1. Germline CDR1 and CDR2: SGHVS and FNYEAQ. Trimming took 4 bases from V and 2 from J; bases not matched to a gene: 4. There are 15 residues in the CDR3. CDR3 sequence reads: CASSSGQGPGNTIYF. CDR3 coding DNA: TGTGCCAGCAGCTCAGGACAGGGCCCTGGAAACACCATATATTTT.